The next 3 T cell receptor beta chains were all read from a single sample in a study of T cell responses to AZD1222 COVID-19 vaccine. Assay: immunoSEQ multiplex PCR; the TCRdb copy retains only in-frame clones and omits some. The repertoire holds around 130,000 clones, with 70% to 90% as singletons. Here the sequenced sample was peripheral blood, taken on day 0 of AZD1222 vaccination. The receptors originated from an adult in good health.

The chain recombines TRBV21-1 with TRBJ2-3; the listed D gene, TRBD2, was not tested against the DNA. TRBV21-1 is a pseudogene segment. The CDR3 loop spans 18 amino acids. The CDR3 DNA sequence: TGTGCCAGCAGCAAAGCCAAGGCGGGGGAAAGGGGCACAGATACGCAGTATTTT. It is translated as CASSKAKAGERGTDTQYF.

This clone was seen a handful of times. V gene TRBV12-5 combines with J gene TRBJ2-1, with D uncertain. The CDR3 sequence is 14 residues long. The V and J ends lost 6 bases and 4 bases respectively, with 13 bases between them. The germline V gene has CDR1 LGHNT and CDR2 FRNRAP. In DNA form, the CDR3 reads TGTGCTAGTGGACCGTCGGAGTTATACAATGAGCAGTTCTTC. Residues: CASGPSELYNEQFF.

The rearrangement uses TRBV19 and TRBJ1-5; possible D gene TRBD1, 5 bases. Germline CDR1 is LNHDA and CDR2 is SQIVND (reference sequence). The CDR3 length is 14 residues. V lost 0 bases, J lost 2 bases, and 5 bases lay in between. CDR3 residues: CASSIETGNQPQHF. CDR3 DNA: TGTGCCAGTAGTATAGAGACAGGCAATCAGCCCCAGCATTTT.